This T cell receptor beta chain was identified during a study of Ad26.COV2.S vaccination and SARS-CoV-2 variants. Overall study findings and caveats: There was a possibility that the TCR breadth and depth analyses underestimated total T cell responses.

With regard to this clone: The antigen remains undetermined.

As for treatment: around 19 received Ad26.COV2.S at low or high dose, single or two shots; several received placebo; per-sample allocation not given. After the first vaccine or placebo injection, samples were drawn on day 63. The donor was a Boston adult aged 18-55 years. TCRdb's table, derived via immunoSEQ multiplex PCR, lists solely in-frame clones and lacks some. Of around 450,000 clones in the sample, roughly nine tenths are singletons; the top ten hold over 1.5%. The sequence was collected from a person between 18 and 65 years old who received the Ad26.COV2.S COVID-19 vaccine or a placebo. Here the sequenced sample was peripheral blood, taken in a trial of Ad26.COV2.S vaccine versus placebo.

The chain's CDR3 is CASSAGGVSNRGDAFF. In DNA, the CDR3 is TGTGCCAGCAGTGCGGGGGGAGTATCGAATCGTGGTGACGCTTTCTTT. The chain recombines TRBV6-1 with TRBJ1-1, with a tentative D call TRBD1 (5 bases). The CDR3 covers 16 residues. V was trimmed by 4 bases and J by 11 bases, leaving 26 bases between them. The germline gives CDR1 MNHNS, CDR2 SASEGT.